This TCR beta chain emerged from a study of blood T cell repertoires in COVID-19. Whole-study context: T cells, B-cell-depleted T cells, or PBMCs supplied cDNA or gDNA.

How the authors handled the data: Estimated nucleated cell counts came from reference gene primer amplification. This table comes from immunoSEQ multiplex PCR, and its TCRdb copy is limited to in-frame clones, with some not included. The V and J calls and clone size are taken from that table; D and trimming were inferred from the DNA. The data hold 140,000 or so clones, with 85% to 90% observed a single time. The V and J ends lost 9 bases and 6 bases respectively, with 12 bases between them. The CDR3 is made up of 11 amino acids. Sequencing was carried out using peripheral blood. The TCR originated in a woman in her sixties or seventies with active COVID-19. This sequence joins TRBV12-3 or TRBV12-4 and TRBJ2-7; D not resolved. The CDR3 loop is CASSTGPEQYF. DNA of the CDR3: TGTGCCAGTTCTACTGGTCCCGAGCAGTACTTC.